This passage covers 20 T cell receptor beta chains from one sample sequenced in a study of technical replicates of blood from a few donors. Generated by immunoSEQ multiplex PCR, the TCRdb table keeps only in-frame clones and is missing some. Of approximately 73,000 clones in the sample, around 93% were seen once. Sample: T cells isolated from PBMCs. The receptors here all came from a human donor in good health.

The J gene is TRBJ1-5, the V gene TRBV27; 11 bases match TRBD1. The V gene's germline CDR1 is MNHEY and CDR2 SMNVEV (reference sequence). The CDR3 covers 17 residues. Trimming cost V 6 bases and J 0 bases; bases outside gene matches: 7. The CDR3 DNA follows: TGTGCCAGCAGGGGACTCGGACAGGGGGCTAGCAATCAGCCCCAGCATTTT. Translated: CASRGLGQGASNQPQHF.

This sequence joins TRBV4-3 and TRBJ1-4; D uncertain. The CDR3 extends over 17 amino acids. The germline V gene has CDR1 LGHNA and CDR2 YSLEER. V shed 0 bases and J shed 0 bases, with 11 bases lying between them. The CDR3 nucleotides are TGCGCCAGCAGCCAAGAATTGTACTTATCAACTAATGAAAAACTGTTTTTT. Amino acid sequence: CASSQELYLSTNEKLFF.

The gene calls are TRBV2 and TRBJ2-2; 10 bases are shared with TRBD1. The CDR3 totals 15 residues. Germline values: CDR1 SNHLY, CDR2 FYNNEI. V lost 10 bases and J lost 4; bases outside the gene matches: 9. CDR3 bases: TGTGCCACGCTGTCCGGGACAGGGGTCACCGGGGAGCTGTTTTTT. As protein: CATLSGTGVTGELFF.

The J gene is TRBJ2-1, the V gene TRBV6-4, with 11 bases matching TRBD2. Germline trimming cut 4 bases from V and 6 bases from J; bases unmatched to any gene: 5. Germline CDR1 and CDR2: MRHNA and SNTAGT. The CDR3 extends over 15 amino acids. The CDR3 bases are TGTGCCAGCAGTGGCCTAGCGGGAGGTTTCAATGAGCAGTTCTTC. Translated, it gives CASSGLAGGFNEQFF.

V gene TRBV6-5 combines with J gene TRBJ1-2; 8 nucleotides align to TRBD1. Per germline, CDR1 MNHEY and CDR2 SVGAGI. The junction had 4 bases not matched to a gene; V was cut back by 6 bases and J by 1 base. This CDR3 is 14 amino acids long. In DNA form, the CDR3 reads TGTGCCAGCAGACCGACAGGGGATAACTATGGCTACACCTTC. Protein: CASRPTGDNYGYTF.

The chain has TRBV18 and TRBJ1-5, with 9 bases matching TRBD1. CDR3 length: 13 residues. Germline assignment: CDR1 KGHSH and CDR2 LQKENI. Losses at the gene ends were 6 bases for V and 6 bases for J; bases not matched to a gene: 3. This CDR3 is CASSRDRAQPQHF. CDR3 DNA: TGTGCCAGCTCCCGGGACAGGGCTCAGCCCCAGCATTTT. Variable domain in full (rest from reference TRBV18 and TRBJ1-5): NAGVMQNPRHLVRRRGQEARLRCSPMKGHSHVYWYRQLPEEGLKFMVYLQKENIIDESGMPKERFSAEFPKEGPSILRIQQVVRGDSAAYFCASSRDRAQPQHFGDGTRLSIL.

A note on this clone: An end of the junction differs from the germline gene, which may be a read error. The chain couples TRBV6-1 to TRBJ2-7; 7 positions agree with TRBD1. Looked up from germline, CDR1 is MNHNS and CDR2 is SASEGT. The CDR3 contains 14 residues. The CDR3, as DNA: TGTGCCACCAGTTCCGGGACAGACTTCGGTAAGCAGTACTTC. As protein: CATSSGTDFGKQYF.

This clone was picked up one time. V gene TRBV29-1 combines with J gene TRBJ2-3; 8 bases align to TRBD2. Looked up from germline, CDR1 is SQVTM and CDR2 is ANQGSEA. The CDR3 runs 13 residues. Losses at the gene ends were 5 bases for V and 6 bases for J; bases not matched to a gene: 7. CDR3 in DNA: TGCAGCGTTACGAGCGGGAGAGGGGATACGCAGTATTTT. Protein: CSVTSGRGDTQYF.

The chain has TRBV6-1 and TRBJ2-7; 10 bases are shared with TRBD2. The CDR3 covers 14 residues. Germline V lookup: CDR1 MNHNS, CDR2 SASEGT. V trimming: 3 bases; J trimming: 6 bases; junction bases outside the gene matches: 5. The CDR3, as DNA: TGTGCCAGCAGTGAGAGCCTAGCGGGAGTCGAGCAGTACTTC. Its translation is CASSESLAGVEQYF.

The chain recombines TRBV11-3 with TRBJ2-7, with TRBD2 matching 7 bases. Germline V lookup: CDR1 SGHNT, CDR2 YENEEA. This CDR3 contains 15 residues. With V trimmed by 6 bases and J by 3 bases, 11 bases remained unmatched. CDR3 sequence: CASSRAGGTYYEQYF. Here the CDR3 DNA reads TGTGCCAGCAGTAGGGCCGGGGGGACTTACTACGAGCAGTACTTC.

This rearrangement joins TRBV19 to TRBJ1-5; a weak D match, TRBD1 (5 bases). Trimming pared 7 bases from V and 4 bases from J, leaving 17 bases between. The CDR3 length is 15 residues. Germline loops: CDR1 LNHDA, CDR2 SQIVND (reference sequence). Here the CDR3 reads CASTYSPTANQPQHF. CDR3 in DNA: TGTGCCAGTACCTATAGTCCGACAGCAAATCAGCCCCAGCATTTT.

The V call is TRBV5-6, the J call TRBJ1-5, with D possibly TRBD1 on 5 matching bases. CDR1 SGHDT and CDR2 YYEEEE come from the germline V gene. The CDR3 contains 15 residues. V was cut by 0 bases and J by 4 bases, with 11 bases left in between. This CDR3 reads CASSLGSAGNQPQHF. CDR3 bases: TGTGCCAGCAGCTTGGGGTCGGCAGGGAATCAGCCCCAGCATTTT.

This sequence joins TRBV5-5 and TRBJ2-7; 7 nucleotides line up with TRBD1. Trimming took 3 bases from V and 9 from J; bases not matched to a gene: 12. Germline V gene lookup returns CDR1 SGHKS and CDR2 YYEKEE (reference sequence). The length of the CDR3 is 14 residues. The CDR3 protein is CASSSGQAVDRQYF. The CDR3 region has the DNA TGTGCCAGCAGCTCCGGACAGGCCGTAGATAGGCAGTACTTC.

The chain is built from TRBV13 and TRBJ2-2, with D unresolved. This CDR3 region has 14 residues. V was trimmed by 0 bases and J by 3 bases, leaving 5 bases between them. Looked up from germline, CDR1 is PRHDT and CDR2 is FYEKMQ (reference sequence). CDR3 amino acids: CASSLGTHTGELFF. The CDR3, as DNA: TGTGCCAGCAGCTTAGGGACTCACACCGGGGAGCTGTTTTTT.

The chain recombines TRBV2 with TRBJ1-5; possibly TRBD1 for D (5 bases). This CDR3 is 14 amino acids long. V lost 1 base, J lost 5 bases, and 9 bases lay in between. The germline V gene has CDR1 SNHLY and CDR2 FYNNEI. The CDR3 here is CASSEVDSYQPQHF. The CDR3 DNA reads as TGTGCCAGCAGTGAAGTAGACAGTTATCAGCCCCAGCATTTT.

The CDR3 nucleotides are TGCAGCGTTGTTGTAGATAGCAATCAGCCCCAGCATTTT. Translation: CSVVVDSNQPQHF. The chain couples TRBV29-1 to TRBJ1-5; no firm D call. The germline V and J ends were trimmed by 4 bases and 0 bases, with 7 bases remaining between them. Germline-derived CDR1 and CDR2 are SQVTM and ANQGSEA. The CDR3 covers 13 residues.

This clone appeared once. V usage is TRBV11-2 and J usage is TRBJ2-3; D is unclear. Germline assignment: CDR1 SGHAT and CDR2 FQNNGV. Trimming removed 3 bases from V and 5 bases from J, with 6 bases in between. The CDR3 length is 12 residues. CDR3 amino acids: CASSFSVDTQYF. Written as DNA, the CDR3 is TGTGCCAGCAGCTTCTCCGTAGATACGCAGTATTTT.

This chain uses TRBV28 with TRBJ2-6, with TRBD1 as a possible D gene (6 bases). CDR1 and CDR2 from the germline V gene are MDHEN and SYDVKM. The CDR3 loop spans 15 amino acids. V shed 3 bases and J shed 1 base, with 7 bases lying between them. As DNA, the CDR3 is TGTGCCAGCAGTTTGACAGGATCTGGGGCCAACGTCCTGACTTTC. It codes for CASSLTGSGANVLTF.

This chain links TRBV4-3 with TRBJ2-1; D is uncertain. V was pared by 0 bases and J by 4 bases, with 16 bases between. This CDR3 is 17 amino acids long. Germline values: CDR1 LGHNA, CDR2 YSLEER. The CDR3 sequence: CASSQDQLVDGYNEQFF. In nucleotides, the CDR3 is TGCGCCAGCAGCCAAGACCAACTCGTTGACGGGTACAATGAGCAGTTCTTC.

V usage is TRBV28 and J usage is TRBJ1-4; weak D call: TRBD1 (6 bases). The CDR3 loop spans 14 amino acids. Germline CDR1 and CDR2: MDHEN and SYDVKM. V lost 5 bases and J 9 bases, leaving 16 bases between the germline ends. This CDR3 is CASSITGTSKKLFF. The CDR3 nucleotides are TGTGCCAGCAGTATCACAGGGACCTCGAAAAAACTGTTTTTT.